The subject of this entry is one T cell receptor (beta chain). This entry comes from a study of blood T cell repertoires in COVID-19. In the authors' methods: Estimation of nucleated cell counts was performed using reference gene primer amplification. TCRdb keeps only in-frame clones here, not all; method: immunoSEQ multiplex PCR. V, J and clone size were drawn from that table, and D and trimming were deduced from the DNA. Among 95,000 to 100,000 clones listed, 91% were seen once. This CDR3 has 15 amino acids. V shed 8 bases, J shed 4 bases, and the junction held 6 bases outside the gene matches. Germline V gene sequence: CDR1 SNHLY, CDR2 FYNNEI.

The clonotype originates from a man aged 50-59 years with acute or convalescent COVID-19. Sequencing used peripheral blood. The genes are TRBV2 and TRBJ1-5; the match to TRBD1 covers 12 bases. The CDR3 coding sequence is TGTGCCAGCGGCCGGGACAGGGGGCGAAATCAGCCCCAGCATTTT. As protein: CASGRDRGRNQPQHF.